Reported below is one TCR beta chain. No antigen is known for it. This sample is drawn from a study of Ad26.COV2.S vaccination and SARS-CoV-2 variants. Whole-study context: Ad26.COV2.S shots went into the muscle once or twice, 56 days apart. Study-wide points: People who got the vaccine had more spike-specific TCR breadth than people who got placebo. The breadth of spike-specific CD8+ and CD4+ T cell responses after vaccination was reportedly substantial. Total responses of T cells may have been underestimated by the analyses of TCR breadth and depth.

The CDR3 loop spans 16 amino acids. CDR1 and CDR2 (germline): LGHNA, YSLEER. V was trimmed by 0 bases and J by 10 bases, leaving 21 bases between them. Treatment defined: about 20 received Ad26.COV2.S at low or high dose, single or two shots; 5 received placebo; per-sample allocation not given. On day 63 after the first injection, vaccine and placebo recipients gave samples. The repertoire was sequenced with immunoSEQ multiplex PCR; TCRdb's copy has only in-frame clones and lacks some. The sample has around 270,000 clones; around 88% are singletons. The chain combines TRBV4-3 with TRBJ1-1; perhaps TRBD1 as D (6 bases). This receptor was obtained from a person aged 18-60 years who received the Ad26.COV2.S COVID-19 vaccine or a placebo. The input for sequencing was peripheral blood, taken in a trial of Ad26.COV2.S vaccine versus placebo. The CDR3 DNA is TGCGCCAGCAGCCAAGAGGGGGAGTGGCAGGGGCGAGGAGCTTTCTTT. It yields the protein CASSQEGEWQGRGAFF.